The 21 T cell receptor beta chains below all came from one sample that was sequenced in a study of identical twins. From the 5' RACE reads, TCRdb called clonotypes with MiXCR, one entry per CDR3 protein. The repertoire includes about 520,000 distinct CDR3 sequences, 22% of them detected once, and about 0.93% sits in the top ten. These data also formed part of another study, on T cells expressing NK-cell markers.

Material for sequencing was CD4+ T cells sorted from blood. These TCRs come from a woman aged 18-30 years in good health.

V is TRBV10-2 and J is TRBJ2-3; D is unresolved. Per the germline V gene, CDR1 is WSHSY and CDR2 is SAAADI. The ends were cut back, 8 bases at V and 2 bases at J, with 17 bases in the middle. There are 15 residues in the CDR3. The CDR3 is CASRNTRSYTDTQYF. CDR3 nucleotides: TGCGCCAGCCGCAATACAAGGAGCTACACAGATACGCAGTATTTT.

The table lists this clonotype with a few counts. This chain joins TRBV5-1 and TRBJ2-3; D gene unclear. Germline loops: CDR1 SGHRS, CDR2 YFSETQ. The CDR3 has 16 residues. Trimming took off 0 bases at V and 2 bases at J, with 13 bases between the two ends. CDR3 sequence (DNA): TGCGCCAGCAGCTTGGTTACAGCCACATCCACAGATACGCAGTATTTT. Translating gives CASSLVTATSTDTQYF.

This clonotype was counted only a few times. This rearrangement joins TRBV5-1 to TRBJ2-7; 7 bases fit TRBD2. Germline assignment: CDR1 SGHRS and CDR2 YFSETQ. Losses at the gene ends were 0 bases for V and 4 bases for J; bases not matched to a gene: 7. This CDR3 has 15 residues. The CDR3: CASSLEAARGYEQYF. DNA for the CDR3: TGCGCCAGCAGCTTGGAGGCAGCGCGGGGGTACGAGCAGTACTTC.

Concerning this clonotype: Since a much larger clone is just one base distant, this may be a read error. The chain has TRBV9 and TRBJ2-2, with no clear D. The CDR3 runs to 12 residues. Germline values: CDR1 SGDLS, CDR2 YYNGEE. As DNA, the CDR3 is TGTGCCAGCAACGTGAACACCAGGGAGCTGTTTTTT. Amino acid sequence: CASNVNTRELFF.

The V and J genes are TRBV6-6 and TRBJ2-1; D might be TRBD1 (5 bases). Germline V gives CDR1 MNHNY, CDR2 SVGAGI (reference sequence). Between the trimmed V and J ends, which lost 0 bases and 8 bases, there was a span of 8 bases. CDR3 length: 13 residues. The DNA for the CDR3 is TGTGCCAGCAGTTACTCGCTAGGGGATGAGCAGTTCTTC. Translating it yields CASSYSLGDEQFF.

This clonotype was detected only a few times. The rearrangement uses TRBV25-1 and TRBJ2-7; D remains unclear. Trimming removed 2 bases at V and 2 bases at J, with 4 bases between. Looked up from germline, CDR1 is MGHDK and CDR2 is SYGVNS. The length of the CDR3 is 12 residues. CDR3 in amino acids: CASSEQAYEQYF. Written as DNA, the CDR3 is TGTGCCAGCAGTGAACAAGCCTACGAGCAGTACTTC.

This clonotype came up a few times. V and J are TRBV5-8 and TRBJ2-1; D not certain. Trimming took off 2 bases at V and 9 bases at J, with 9 bases between the two ends. The CDR3 covers 12 residues. CDR1 and CDR2 (germline): SGHTS, YDEGEE. The CDR3 protein is CASSLVLREQFF. The CDR3 DNA is TGTGCCAGCAGCTTAGTGCTTCGTGAGCAGTTCTTC. The whole variable domain, filled in from reference TRBV5-8 and TRBJ2-1, reads EAGVTQSPTHLIKTRGQQATLRCSPISGHTSVYWYQQALGLGLQFLLWYDEGEERNRGNFPPRFSGRQFPNYSSELNVNALELEDSALYLCASSLVLREQFFGPGTRLTVL.

The chain is built from TRBV20-1 and TRBJ1-1, with a weak D call TRBD1 (5 bases). Trimming shortened V by 3 bases and J by 6 bases, and 14 bases separated the two germline ends. Germline CDR1 is DFQATT and CDR2 is SNEGSKA (reference sequence). This CDR3 comprises 13 residues. CDR3 nucleotides: TGCAGTGCTAGGGGGCAGCCCCGGGCTGAAGCTTTCTTT. Translated, it gives CSARGQPRAEAFF.

This clonotype was counted between two and nine times. This chain joins TRBV27 and TRBJ2-3, with 10 bases aligning to TRBD1. The junction had 10 bases not matched to a gene; V was cut back by 2 bases and J by 8 bases. Germline assignment: CDR1 MNHEY and CDR2 SMNVEV (reference sequence). This CDR3 region has 16 residues. The DNA for the CDR3 is TGTGCCAGCAGTTTACAGCCGGGACAGGGGCGGGGTACGCAGTATTTT. Amino acids: CASSLQPGQGRGTQYF.

The V call is TRBV20-1, the J call TRBJ2-5; D is unresolved. Trimming took 0 bases from V and 4 from J, leaving 15 bases between them. The CDR3 has 15 amino acids. CDR1 is DFQATT, CDR2 SNEGSKA, per germline (reference sequence). The CDR3 nucleotides are TGCAGTGCTAGAGATCTCCGGCCCGCGGCAGAGACCCAGTACTTC. Translating it yields CSARDLRPAAETQYF.

J is TRBJ1-1 and V is TRBV5-1; D is uncertain. Trimming stripped 6 bases from V and 4 bases from J, with 16 bases between. This CDR3 is 14 amino acids long. Per the germline V gene, CDR1 is SGHRS and CDR2 is YFSETQ. The CDR3 region is CASTPSGDSTEAFF. The CDR3 DNA sequence: TGCGCCAGCACCCCGAGCGGGGATAGCACTGAAGCTTTCTTT.

Ten or more counts support this clonotype. This chain links TRBV5-1 with TRBJ1-2; TRBD1 might be the D (5 bases). V lost 3 bases to trimming and J lost 6 bases, with 15 bases between them. Germline CDR1 and CDR2: SGHRS and YFSETQ. The CDR3 is 14 residues long. The DNA of the CDR3 is TGCGCCAGCAGCTCCTTAGACAAGGGGAATGGCTACACCTTC. Protein product: CASSSLDKGNGYTF.

Written as DNA, the CDR3 is TGCAGTGCTAGTTCCGCGGGAACGGGGGGCTACACCTTC. Protein sequence: CSASSAGTGGYTF. J is TRBJ1-2 and V is TRBV20-1, with unresolved D. V was trimmed by 3 bases and J by 8 bases, leaving 16 bases between them. The CDR3 sequence is 13 residues long. The germline CDR1 and CDR2 sequences are DFQATT and SNEGSKA (reference sequence).

In this sample, this clonotype turned up many times. The chain joins TRBV5-1 to TRBJ1-2, with D uncertain. Germline-derived CDR1 and CDR2 are SGHRS and YFSETQ. V gave up 4 bases and J gave up 5 bases, with 12 bases separating them. The CDR3 is made up of 13 amino acids. DNA of the CDR3: TGCGCCAGCAGCCTTCAGACCGGGTATGGCTACACCTTC. Translated, it gives CASSLQTGYGYTF.

This chain connects TRBV20-1 to TRBJ1-1; tentatively, D is TRBD1 (6 bases). The germline CDR1 and CDR2 sequences are DFQATT and SNEGSKA (reference sequence). The CDR3 runs 11 residues. CDR3 in DNA: TGCAGCCTTCAGGGGTACACTGAAGCTTTCTTT. This gives the protein CSLQGYTEAFF.

The chain couples TRBV2 to TRBJ1-1; D is perhaps TRBD1 (6 bases). Germline values: CDR1 SNHLY, CDR2 FYNNEI. The CDR3 spans 13 residues. Trimming took off 8 bases at V and 4 bases at J, with 14 bases between the two ends. CDR3 in DNA: TGTGCCAGCCACAGGGTTTCCGGCACTGAAGCTTTCTTT. Translated: CASHRVSGTEAFF.

V usage is TRBV5-6 and J usage is TRBJ2-1, with 7 nucleotides matching TRBD1. The germline gives CDR1 SGHDT, CDR2 YYEEEE. This CDR3 comprises 14 residues. Losses at the gene ends were 3 bases for V and 5 bases for J; bases not matched to a gene: 5. The CDR3 is CASSWDSRDNEQFF. In nucleotides, the CDR3 is TGTGCCAGCAGCTGGGACAGTCGGGACAATGAGCAGTTCTTC.

This clonotype was recorded a few times. The gene calls are TRBV29-1 and TRBJ2-5; TRBD1 matches at 8 bases. The CDR3 is 12 residues long. Trimming removed 8 bases from V and 1 base from J; junction bases left unmatched: 3. CDR1 and CDR2 from the germline V gene are SQVTM and ANQGSEA. The CDR3 loop reads CSTGGPQETQYF. Here the CDR3 DNA reads TGCAGCACAGGGGGACCCCAAGAGACCCAGTACTTC. The variable domain in full, with the rest retrieved from reference TRBV29-1 and TRBJ2-5, is SAVISQKPSRDICQRGTSLTIQCQVDSQVTMMFWYRQQPGQSLTLIATANQGSEATYESGFVIDKFPISRPNLTFSTLTVSNMSPEDSSIYLCSTGGPQETQYFGPGTRLLVL.

The CDR3: CAISEYSYEQYF. The CDR3 DNA reads TGTGCCATCAGTGAGTATAGCTACGAGCAGTACTTC. The chain is built from TRBV10-3 and TRBJ2-7; D remains ambiguous. CDR1 and CDR2 from the germline V gene are ENHRY and SYGVKD. The germline V and J ends were trimmed by 1 base and 3 bases, with 4 bases remaining between them. This CDR3 has 12 residues.

The chain is built from TRBV27 and TRBJ2-5; D call uncertain. Germline CDR1 and CDR2: MNHEY and SMNVEV (reference sequence). Between the trimmed V and J ends, which lost 6 bases and 5 bases, there was a span of 13 bases. The CDR3 has 13 residues. The CDR3 protein is CASSLQTGETQYF. The CDR3 nucleotides read TGTGCCAGCAGCCTCCAAACCGGGGAGACCCAGTACTTC.

This clonotype appeared once. This chain connects TRBV12-3 or TRBV12-4 to TRBJ1-5; 7 nucleotides line up with TRBD1. J lost 7 bases, V lost 1 base, and 7 bases had no gene match. The CDR3 runs to 15 residues. The CDR3 sequence: CASSLGQGRKQPQHF. CDR3 DNA sequence: TGTGCCAGCAGTTTAGGACAGGGAAGGAAACAGCCCCAGCATTTT.